The subject of this entry is one T cell receptor (beta chain). J gave up 6 bases and V 4 bases, and 7 bases lay outside the gene matches. This CDR3 has 16 amino acids. Germline V gene sequence: CDR1 MGHRA, CDR2 YSYEKL. Data came from immunoSEQ multiplex PCR; TCRdb stores just in-frame clones and leaves some out. The repertoire holds about 50,000 clones, about nine tenths seen once, with around 9.2% in the top ten. These data are taken from a study of T cell changes during pregnancy in multiple sclerosis. Sequenced material: CD8+ T cells from peripheral blood mononuclear cells, taken after pregnancy. This TCR was recovered from a female donor with multiple sclerosis, enrolled in a pregnancy study. The J gene is TRBJ2-1, the V gene TRBV4-1; 12 bases map to TRBD1. The CDR3 spells CASSPWGTGGGNEQFF. CDR3 in DNA: TGCGCCAGCAGCCCGTGGGGGACAGGGGGCGGCAATGAGCAGTTCTTC.